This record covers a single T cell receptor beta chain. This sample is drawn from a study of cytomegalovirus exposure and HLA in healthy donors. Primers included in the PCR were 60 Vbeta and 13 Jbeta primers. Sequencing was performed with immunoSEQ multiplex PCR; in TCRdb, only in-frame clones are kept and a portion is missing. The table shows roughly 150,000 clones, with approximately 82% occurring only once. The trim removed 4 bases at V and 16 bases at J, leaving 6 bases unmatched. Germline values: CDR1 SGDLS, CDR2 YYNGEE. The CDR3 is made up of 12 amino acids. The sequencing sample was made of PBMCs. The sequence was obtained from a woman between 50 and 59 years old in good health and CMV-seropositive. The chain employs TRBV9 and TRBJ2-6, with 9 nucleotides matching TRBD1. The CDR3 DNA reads TGTGCCAGCAGCTTCCGGGACAGGGAACTGACTTTC. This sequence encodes CASSFRDRELTF.